This T cell receptor (beta chain) originates from a study of control samples from healthy donors and cancer patients. Produced via immunoSEQ multiplex PCR; TCRdb's table is partial and in-frame only. The repertoire includes 110,000 to 150,000 clones, roughly 92% of them detected once, and about 11% sits in the top ten. The CDR3 loop spans 12 amino acids. V shed 7 bases, J shed 11 bases, and the junction held 8 bases outside the gene matches. The clonotype was recovered from a man between 25 and 39 years old in good health. J is TRBJ2-3 and V is TRBV12-3 or TRBV12-4, with 8 bases matching TRBD2. The sequenced material came from blood. DNA for the CDR3: TGTGCCAGCAACCCGGGACTAGGGGGGCAGTATTTT. It translates to CASNPGLGGQYF.